Each of the 29 T cell receptor beta chains below was sequenced from the same sample in a study of cytomegalovirus exposure and HLA in healthy donors. Vbeta (60) and Jbeta (13) primers were used in the PCR. Data came from immunoSEQ multiplex PCR; TCRdb stores just in-frame clones and leaves some out. The sample contains over 130,000 clones, over 75% of which appear only once. Sequenced material: PBMCs. The receptors derive from a man aged 45-65 years in good health and CMV-seronegative.

The V call is TRBV6-5, the J call TRBJ1-1; maybe TRBD1 (5 bases). Germline lookup yields CDR1 MNHEY and CDR2 SVGAGI. The CDR3 length is 13 residues. V lost 7 bases and J 1 base, leaving 10 bases between the germline ends. For the CDR3, the DNA is TGTGCCAGCACCGTTCAGGGGAACACTGAAGCTTTCTTT. Protein product: CASTVQGNTEAFF.

The chain recombines TRBV19 with TRBJ1-5, with TRBD1 identical over 8 bases. The CDR3 extends over 15 amino acids. CDR1 is LNHDA, CDR2 SQIVND, per germline (reference sequence). V shed 4 bases and J 2 bases; nucleotides not matched to a gene: 4. The CDR3 DNA reads TGTGCCAGTAGTACGGACAGGGTGGGCAATCAGCCCCAGCATTTT. This translates into CASSTDRVGNQPQHF.

The genes are TRBV30 and TRBJ2-1; tentatively, D is TRBD2 (6 bases). Looked up from germline, CDR1 is GTSNPN and CDR2 is SVGIG (reference sequence). The CDR3 is 13 amino acids. The germline V and J ends were trimmed by 5 bases and 2 bases, with 10 bases remaining between them. The CDR3 DNA reads as TGTGCCTGGGGGGACTTTGCCTACAATGAGCAGTTCTTC. Its protein is CAWGDFAYNEQFF.

The genes are TRBV5-1 and TRBJ1-2, with 7 bases lining up with TRBD1. The CDR3 runs 15 residues. CDR1 is SGHRS, CDR2 YFSETQ, per germline. Trimming removed 0 bases from V and 3 bases from J; junction bases left unmatched: 5. The CDR3 here is CASSLATGVDYGYTF. In DNA, the CDR3 is TGCGCCAGCAGCTTGGCCACAGGGGTCGACTATGGCTACACCTTC. The whole variable domain, filled in from reference TRBV5-1 and TRBJ1-2, reads KAGVTQTPRYLIKTRGQQVTLSCSPISGHRSVSWYQQTPGQGLQFLFEYFSETQRNKGNFPGRFSGRQFSNSRSEMNVSTLELGDSALYLCASSLATGVDYGYTFGSGTRLTVV.

V gene TRBV30 combines with J gene TRBJ2-7, with a weak D call TRBD1 (6 bases). Trimming left V 1 base short and J 9 bases short, with 19 bases between. Germline CDR1 GTSNPN, CDR2 SVGIG (reference sequence). The CDR3 has 14 residues. Written as DNA, the CDR3 is TGTGCCTGGAGTGGGGGACACCAAGTCGGTTGGCAGTACTTC. Its protein product is CAWSGGHQVGWQYF.

The chain is built from TRBV18 and TRBJ2-1; TRBD1 matches 8 bases. Germline loops: CDR1 KGHSH, CDR2 LQKENI. V trimming: 3 bases; J trimming: 5 bases; junction bases outside the gene matches: 3. This CDR3 spans 14 amino acids. This chain's CDR3 is CASSPATGDNEQFF. The CDR3 DNA is TGTGCCAGCTCACCCGCGACAGGGGACAATGAGCAGTTCTTC.

The chain uses TRBV4-2 and TRBJ2-1; 10 bases line up with TRBD2. CDR1 and CDR2 from the germline V gene are LGHNA and YNFKEQ. The CDR3 loop spans 11 amino acids. Losses at the gene ends were 3 bases for V and 15 bases for J; bases not matched to a gene: 2. This CDR3 reads CASSHGTSAFF. The CDR3 DNA reads TGTGCCAGCAGCCATGGGACTAGCGCGTTCTTC.

CDR3 in DNA: TGTGCCAGCAGCCTGGGTGGGGGGTTAAGGACGGATGAGCAGTTCTTC. This translates into CASSLGGGLRTDEQFF. This rearrangement joins TRBV9 to TRBJ2-1; D might be TRBD2 (6 bases). The CDR3 has 16 residues. Per the germline V gene, CDR1 is SGDLS and CDR2 is YYNGEE. V gave up 4 bases and J gave up 8 bases, with 22 bases separating them.

This clone was counted a few times. The V gene is TRBV13, the J gene TRBJ2-7; 8 positions match TRBD2. The V and J ends lost 0 bases and 3 bases, in that order; junction bases with no gene match: 4. Germline V CDR1 and CDR2: PRHDT, FYEKMQ (reference sequence). The CDR3 contains 15 residues. CDR3 bases: TGTGCCAGCAGCTTAGGGGGTAGCGGGAACTACGAGCAGTACTTC. Encoded protein: CASSLGGSGNYEQYF.

The V and J genes are TRBV2 and TRBJ2-1; TRBD2 aligns across 8 bases. Germline CDR1 and CDR2: SNHLY and FYNNEI. V lost 5 bases, J lost 4 bases, and 7 bases stayed unmatched. This CDR3 region has 15 residues. DNA of the CDR3: TGTGCCAGCAGTAGACCGGGACTAGAATACAATGAGCAGTTCTTC. Translated: CASSRPGLEYNEQFF.

V and J are TRBV2 and TRBJ2-7; TRBD2 matches at 7 bases. The CDR3 extends over 13 amino acids. V shed 4 bases and J 7 bases; nucleotides not matched to a gene: 7. Germline CDR1 reads SNHLY; CDR2 reads FYNNEI. The CDR3 nucleotides are TGTGCCAGCAGTGCGGAGCGGGAATTGGAGCAGTACTTC. Its protein product is CASSAERELEQYF.

This chain joins TRBV27 and TRBJ1-5, with 10 positions matching TRBD1. Germline V CDR1 and CDR2: MNHEY, SMNVEV (reference sequence). With V trimmed by 5 bases and J by 5 bases, 6 bases remained unmatched. The CDR3 has 15 residues. The CDR3 DNA reads as TGTGCCAGCAGTGAGCGTGGGACAGGGGATCAGCCCCAGCATTTT. It yields the protein CASSERGTGDQPQHF.

This rearrangement joins TRBV7-9 to TRBJ1-1, with D perhaps TRBD1 (6 bases). The ends were cut back, 1 base at V and 3 bases at J, with 12 bases in the middle. Germline V CDR1 and CDR2: SEHNR, FQNEAQ (reference sequence). This CDR3 is built from 15 residues. CDR3 region: CASSLGTSGDTEAFF. The CDR3 DNA is TGTGCCAGCAGCTTAGGGACTTCAGGGGACACTGAAGCTTTCTTT.

The chain has TRBV6-5 and TRBJ2-2; possible D gene TRBD1, 6 bases. The V gene lost 6 bases and the J gene lost 7 bases, with 18 bases spanning the gap. Germline-derived CDR1 and CDR2 are MNHEY and SVGAGI. The CDR3 is made up of 15 amino acids. CDR3 region: CASSRGTRGSGELFF. CDR3 nucleotides: TGTGCCAGCAGCCGCGGTACGAGGGGGAGCGGGGAGCTGTTTTTT.

CDR3 coding DNA: TGCGCCAGCAGACTCGGGACAGGGGACACCTACGAGCAGTACTTC. As protein: CASRLGTGDTYEQYF. The V gene is TRBV10-2, the J gene TRBJ2-7; 10 bases map to TRBD1. This CDR3 region has 15 residues. CDR1 is WSHSY and CDR2 is SAAADI in the germline V gene. The V segment lost 6 bases and the J segment 2 bases; nucleotides outside the gene matches: 7.

This chain connects TRBV5-1 to TRBJ1-1; 8 bases align to TRBD1. Per germline, CDR1 SGHRS and CDR2 YFSETQ. V gave up 4 bases and J gave up 5 bases; unmatched junction bases: 7. CDR3 size: 14 residues. The CDR3 region is CASSEGQAGTEAFF. CDR3 nucleotide sequence: TGCGCCAGCAGCGAGGGACAGGCGGGGACTGAAGCTTTCTTT.

This chain uses TRBV6-1 with TRBJ1-5; tentatively, D is TRBD1 (5 bases). CDR3 size: 14 residues. The V gene lost 3 bases and the J gene lost 7 bases, with 13 bases spanning the gap. Germline V gene sequence: CDR1 MNHNS, CDR2 SASEGT. The chain's CDR3 is CASSEVGEGQPQHF. The CDR3 region has the DNA TGTGCCAGCAGTGAGGTAGGGGAAGGGCAGCCCCAGCATTTT.

J is TRBJ2-7 and V is TRBV2; possibly TRBD2 for D (6 bases). Germline lookup yields CDR1 SNHLY and CDR2 FYNNEI. The CDR3 is 12 amino acids. Trimming stripped 6 bases from V and 4 bases from J, with 10 bases between. DNA of the CDR3: TGTGCCAGCAGGCGGGGCACATACGAGCAGTACTTC. Protein sequence: CASRRGTYEQYF. The variable domain in full, completed from reference TRBV2 and TRBJ2-7, reads EPEVTQTPSHQVTQMGQEVILRCVPISNHLYFYWYRQILGQKVEFLVSFYNNEISEKSEIFDDQFSVERPDGSNFTLKIRSTKLEDSAMYFCASRRGTYEQYFGPGTRLTVT.

The chain has TRBV5-1 and TRBJ2-7, with 16 positions matching TRBD2. The CDR3 totals 18 residues. Germline-derived CDR1 and CDR2 are SGHRS and YFSETQ. The V and J ends lost 4 bases and 2 bases, in that order; junction bases with no gene match: 9. CDR3 amino acids: CASSPGTSGGAFTYEQYF. The CDR3 region has the DNA TGCGCCAGCAGCCCCGGGACTAGCGGGGGGGCATTCACCTACGAGCAGTACTTC.

The chain recombines TRBV27 with TRBJ1-5; 8 bases map to TRBD1. V shed 8 bases and J 9 bases; nucleotides not matched to a gene: 6. The CDR3 totals 12 residues. Per germline, CDR1 MNHEY and CDR2 SMNVEV (reference sequence). The CDR3 sequence is CASGTGVWPQHF. The CDR3 bases are TGTGCCAGCGGGACAGGTGTCTGGCCCCAGCATTTT.

The V call is TRBV6-5, the J call TRBJ2-7; the D gene is possibly TRBD2 (6 bases). CDR3 length: 15 residues. The germline V gene encodes CDR1 MNHEY and CDR2 SVGAGI. The germline V and J ends were trimmed by 6 bases and 3 bases, with 18 bases remaining between them. The CDR3 nucleotides are TGTGCCAGCAGGCGGGACGGCCCCACTAACTACGAGCAGTACTTC. Protein: CASRRDGPTNYEQYF.

This clone was found a few times. One junction end disagrees with the germline gene, perhaps due to a read error. V gene TRBV4-1 combines with J gene TRBJ2-7, with 8 bases lining up with TRBD2. CDR1 is MGHRA and CDR2 is YSYEKL in the germline V gene. This CDR3 has 17 residues. Here the CDR3 reads CASSQQGSGSTTYEQYF. In DNA form, the CDR3 reads TGCGCCAGCAGCCAACAAGGGAGCGGGAGCACCACCTATGAGCAGTACTTC.

This clone was seen more than once but under ten times. This rearrangement joins TRBV7-3 to TRBJ2-3, with 8 bases aligning to TRBD2. This CDR3 region has 15 residues. The germline CDR1 and CDR2 sequences are SGHTA and FQGTGA. Losses at the gene ends were 4 bases for V and 1 base for J; bases not matched to a gene: 4. CDR3 protein: CASSSGGAGTDTQYF. As DNA, the CDR3 is TGTGCCAGCAGCTCCGGGGGGGCAGGCACAGATACGCAGTATTTT.

V gene TRBV5-1 combines with J gene TRBJ2-1, with 10 bases that match TRBD1. Germline V gives CDR1 SGHRS, CDR2 YFSETQ. The CDR3 extends over 17 amino acids. Unmatched junction bases numbered 8, after V lost 3 bases and J lost 2 bases. Here the CDR3 DNA reads TGCGCCAGCAGCTCGAGAGCGGGACAGGGGACCTACAATGAGCAGTTCTTC. Translating gives CASSSRAGQGTYNEQFF.

The chain is built from TRBV4-2 and TRBJ2-7, with 11 bases aligning to TRBD2. V lost 0 bases, J lost 2 bases, and 12 bases stayed unmatched. The CDR3 loop spans 19 amino acids. Germline CDR1 and CDR2: LGHNA and YNFKEQ. The CDR3 DNA follows: TGTGCCAGCAGCCAAGATGGACGCCCGGGACTAGCGGACCCCTACGAGCAGTACTTC. Its protein product is CASSQDGRPGLADPYEQYF.

V is TRBV9 and J is TRBJ2-1; 15 nucleotides match TRBD2. The junction had 6 bases not matched to a gene; V was cut back by 3 bases and J by 8 bases. The germline V gene has CDR1 SGDLS and CDR2 YYNGEE. This CDR3 comprises 16 residues. The CDR3 here is CASSAGTSGGWDEQFF. CDR3 nucleotide sequence: TGTGCCAGCAGCGCCGGGACTAGCGGGGGGTGGGATGAGCAGTTCTTC.

This chain uses TRBV5-6 with TRBJ1-2; no firm D call. The germline V gene encodes CDR1 SGHDT and CDR2 YYEEEE. This CDR3 is 12 amino acids long. Trimming left V 0 bases short and J 4 bases short, with 4 bases between. The CDR3 DNA follows: TGTGCCAGCAGCTTGGCAGGCTATGGCTACACCTTC. This gives the protein CASSLAGYGYTF.

This clone was counted between two and nine times. The genes are TRBV7-9 and TRBJ1-1; D might be TRBD1 (6 bases). CDR3 length: 13 amino acids. Trimming pared 5 bases from V and 1 base from J, leaving 8 bases between. The germline CDR1 and CDR2 sequences are SEHNR and FQNEAQ (reference sequence). The CDR3 DNA sequence: TGTGCCAGCAGCCCACAGGGGAACACTGAAGCTTTCTTT. Encoded protein: CASSPQGNTEAFF. The variable domain in full, with the rest retrieved from reference TRBV7-9 and TRBJ1-1, is DTGVSQNPRHKITKRGQNVTFRCDPISEHNRLYWYRQTLGQGPEFLTYFQNEAQLEKSRLLSDRFSAERPKGSFSTLEIQRTEQGDSAMYLCASSPQGNTEAFFGQGTRLTVV.

The chain joins TRBV28 to TRBJ1-2; TRBD1 aligns across 7 bases. V shed 10 bases, J shed 6 bases, and the junction held 8 bases outside the gene matches. There are 12 residues in the CDR3. Germline CDR1 is MDHEN and CDR2 is SYDVKM. CDR3 nucleotides: TGTGCCACCTGGACAGGCCTAGATGGCTACACCTTC. Amino acid sequence: CATWTGLDGYTF.